There are many counts of the clone carrying this T cell receptor beta chain. Trimming took 4 bases from V and 4 from J, leaving 13 bases between them. The CDR3 has 15 amino acids. Germline loops: CDR1 SGHNT, CDR2 YENEEA. A sample-barcoded 5' primer and a J-beta primer mix were used in a second PCR of roughly 7 to 12 cycles. TCRdb ran MiXCR on the 5' RACE reads and lists one entry per CDR3 protein. The table records roughly 570,000 distinct CDR3 sequences, 25% to 30% of them present only once. This sample was taken from a study of blood T cells in healthy people across ages. The rearrangement uses TRBV11-3 and TRBJ2-2, with unresolved D. This TCR came from a woman in her 70s in good health. The sequencing sample was made of blood. The CDR3 nucleotides read TGTGCCAGCAGCTCCGCAGAGGCCGCCACCGGGGAGCTGTTTTTT. Translation gives CASSSAEAATGELFF.